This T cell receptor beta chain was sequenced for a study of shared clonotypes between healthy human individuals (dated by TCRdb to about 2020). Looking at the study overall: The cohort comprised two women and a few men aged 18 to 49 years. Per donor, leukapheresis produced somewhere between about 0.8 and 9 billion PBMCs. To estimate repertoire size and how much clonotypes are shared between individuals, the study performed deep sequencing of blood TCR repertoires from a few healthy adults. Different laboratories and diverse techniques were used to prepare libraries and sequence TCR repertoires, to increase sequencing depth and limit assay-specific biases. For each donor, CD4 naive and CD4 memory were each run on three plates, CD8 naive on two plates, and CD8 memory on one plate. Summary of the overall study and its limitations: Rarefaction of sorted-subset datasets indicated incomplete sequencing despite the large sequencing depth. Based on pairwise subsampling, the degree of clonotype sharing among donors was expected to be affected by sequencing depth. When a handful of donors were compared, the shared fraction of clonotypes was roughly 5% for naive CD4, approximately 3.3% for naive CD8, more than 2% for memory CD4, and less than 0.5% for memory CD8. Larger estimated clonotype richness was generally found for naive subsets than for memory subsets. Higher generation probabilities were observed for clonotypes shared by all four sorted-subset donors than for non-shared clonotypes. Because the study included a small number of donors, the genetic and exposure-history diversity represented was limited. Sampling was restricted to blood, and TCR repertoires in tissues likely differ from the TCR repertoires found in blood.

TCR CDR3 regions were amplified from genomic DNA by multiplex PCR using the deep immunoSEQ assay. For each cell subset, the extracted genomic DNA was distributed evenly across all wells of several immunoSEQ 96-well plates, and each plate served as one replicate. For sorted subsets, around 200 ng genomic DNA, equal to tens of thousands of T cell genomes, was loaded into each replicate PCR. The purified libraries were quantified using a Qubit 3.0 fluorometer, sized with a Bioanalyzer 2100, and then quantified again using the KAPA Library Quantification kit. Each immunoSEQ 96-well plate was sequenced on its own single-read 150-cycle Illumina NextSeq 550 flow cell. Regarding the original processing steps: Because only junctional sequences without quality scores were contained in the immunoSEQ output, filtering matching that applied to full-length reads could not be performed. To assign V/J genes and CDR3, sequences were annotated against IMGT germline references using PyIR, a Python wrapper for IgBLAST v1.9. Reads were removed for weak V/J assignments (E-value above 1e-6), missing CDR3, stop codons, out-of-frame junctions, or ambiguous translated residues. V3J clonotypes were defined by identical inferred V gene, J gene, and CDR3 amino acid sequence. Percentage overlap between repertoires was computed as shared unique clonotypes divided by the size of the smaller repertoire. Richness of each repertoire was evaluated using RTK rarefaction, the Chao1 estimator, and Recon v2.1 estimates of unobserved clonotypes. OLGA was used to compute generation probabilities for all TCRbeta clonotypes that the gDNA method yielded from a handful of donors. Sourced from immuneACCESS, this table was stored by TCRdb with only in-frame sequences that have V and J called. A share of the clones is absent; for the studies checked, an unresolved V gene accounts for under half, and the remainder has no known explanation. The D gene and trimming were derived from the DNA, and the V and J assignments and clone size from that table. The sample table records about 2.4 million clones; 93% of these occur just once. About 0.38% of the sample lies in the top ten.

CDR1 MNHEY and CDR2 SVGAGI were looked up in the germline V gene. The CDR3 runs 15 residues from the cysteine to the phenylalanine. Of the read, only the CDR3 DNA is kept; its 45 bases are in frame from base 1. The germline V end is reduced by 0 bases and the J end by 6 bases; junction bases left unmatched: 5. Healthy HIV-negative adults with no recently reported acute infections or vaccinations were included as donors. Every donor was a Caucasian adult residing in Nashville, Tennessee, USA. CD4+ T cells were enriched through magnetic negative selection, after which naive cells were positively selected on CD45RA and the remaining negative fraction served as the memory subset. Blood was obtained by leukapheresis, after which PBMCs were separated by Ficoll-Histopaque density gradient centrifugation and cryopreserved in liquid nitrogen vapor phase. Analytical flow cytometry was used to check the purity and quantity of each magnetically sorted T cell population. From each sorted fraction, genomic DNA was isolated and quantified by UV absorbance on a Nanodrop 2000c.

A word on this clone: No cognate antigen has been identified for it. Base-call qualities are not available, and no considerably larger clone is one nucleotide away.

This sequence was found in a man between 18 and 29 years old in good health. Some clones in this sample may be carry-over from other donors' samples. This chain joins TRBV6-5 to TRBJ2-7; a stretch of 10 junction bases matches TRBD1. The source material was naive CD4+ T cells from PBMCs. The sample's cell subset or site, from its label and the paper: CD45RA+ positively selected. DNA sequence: TGTGCCAGCAGTTACTCCCCGGGACAGGGGTTCGAGCAGTACTTC. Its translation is CASSYSPGQGFEQYF.